This T cell receptor (beta chain) was sequenced in a study of cytotoxic CD8 clonotypes in ibrutinib-treated CLL. Study-level results: Treatment left the uncommon public clonotypes either contracted or stable in frequency.

With regard to this clone: As yet, its antigen is unknown.

Some clones are missing from TCRdb's copy, which holds only in-frame ones; the method was immunoSEQ multiplex PCR. The table includes tens of thousands of clones, 65% to 85% detected once. The material was PBMCs, obtained at disease progression, from a patient treated with ibrutinib. The source of this sequence is a human donor with chronic lymphocytic leukemia.

The CDR3, as DNA: TGTGCCAGCGCCCGCCAGACAGGGCGGATAGAGACCCAGTACTTC. Its translation is CASARQTGRIETQYF. The chain carries TRBV5-5 and TRBJ2-5; 7 bases line up with TRBD1. V was pared by 7 bases and J by 4 bases, with 13 bases of the junction left unmatched. Germline V gene lookup returns CDR1 SGHKS and CDR2 YYEKEE (reference sequence). The CDR3 contains 15 residues.